This T cell receptor (beta chain) emerged from a study of T-cell memory formation after mild COVID-19. The CDR3 is made up of 14 amino acids. Trimming took off 6 bases at V and 1 base at J, with 11 bases between the two ends. Germline V gene data show CDR1 as SGHVS and CDR2 as FQNEAQ. Each CDR3 protein gets one entry after TCRdb re-called the 5' RACE reads with MiXCR. The sample holds 400,000 to 450,000 distinct CDR3 sequences, approximately 19% seen once. Study observations and caveats: CD4+ bias marked clones expanding day 15 to 37, unlike balanced contracting clones.

This clonotype has a handful of counts. Its antigen is not identified. This receptor was taken from a young man who had mild COVID-19 (a few samples of this study predate the infection). Cell type and time point are not known. The specimen sequenced was PBMCs or a T cell subset sorted from them (not recorded which). The chain is built from TRBV7-8 and TRBJ2-3; possible D gene TRBD1, 5 bases. CDR3 bases: TGTGCCAGCAGTAAAGGCAGGGGCACAGATACGCAGTATTTT. As protein: CASSKGRGTDTQYF.